The subject of this entry is one T cell receptor beta chain. Its target is not known. The data were obtained in a study of T cell responses to AZD1222 COVID-19 vaccine. Measured with immunoSEQ multiplex PCR; TCRdb has only the in-frame clones, and not every one. The sample lists about 170,000 clones, around 90% occurring once. Study results and caveats: Repertoire sampling happened only post peak T cell response.

This TCR was sampled from an adult in good health. The sample was peripheral blood, taken on day 0 of AZD1222 vaccination.

CDR3 sequence: CASNLLDRRETQYF. CDR3 nucleotides: TGTGCCAGCAACCTCTTGGACAGGCGAGAGACCCAGTACTTC. This sequence joins TRBV7-2 and TRBJ2-5; 7 nucleotides match TRBD1. Germline values: CDR1 SGHTA, CDR2 FQGNSA. The CDR3 is 14 residues long. Trimming cost V 7 bases and J 4 bases; bases outside gene matches: 9.